The present T cell receptor (beta chain) was sequenced within a study of T cell repertoires in cytomegalovirus infection (dated by TCRdb to between 2019 and 2020). General notes on the study: Recently identified HLA-C-restricted CMV epitopes, whose presentation resists viral immunomodulation, were targeted by peptide stimulations together with well-studied HLA-B-restricted epitopes. Because public TCR beta signatures pointed to carriage of CMV infection together with the matching HLA type, the HLA type of each donor mattered for the analysis.

Comments on this clonotype: What this receptor recognizes is not known. No much larger clone is present one base from it, and per-base qualities are unavailable.

In the paper's terms, the treatment or condition label means: in vitro stimulation with specific CMV peptide epitopes to enrich CMV-specific T cells. What the study reported, not specific to this receptor: Carriers of CMV infection plus the relevant HLA type were discriminated by the cumulative frequency of public TCR beta family members in the study cohort and in an independent roughly 400-donor cohort. The ex vivo response was dominated by HLA-C-restricted CMV-specific TCR beta clonotypes, which also provided the single most frequent clonotype in two of eight donors.

V is cut by 7 bases and J by 4 bases, and the space between the germline ends is 20 bases. The germline V gene sets CDR1 to SGHVS and CDR2 to FNYEAQ. There are 16 amino acids in the CDR3, from cysteine to phenylalanine inclusive. Solely the CDR3 DNA is kept, with 48 bases framed from the first base. Sequencing used an Illumina HiSeq 1500. TCRdb took the public reads, trimmed them with fastp at Q25, ran MiXCR for clone calling and kept in-frame beta chains. Rows with one shared CDR3 protein collapse into an entry with the most common genes and DNA. In all, the sample holds roughly 570,000 distinct CDR3 sequences, and about 40% of those were seen once. 40% to 60% of the sample rests with the top ten.

The sequencing used cultured PBMCs, collected from culture after CMV antigen stimulation. This clonotype was obtained from a human donor in good health (CMV status not recorded). Some clones in this sample may be carry-over from other donors' samples. The rearrangement joined TRBV7-6 to TRBJ2-1; there is no confident call for the D gene. The nucleotide sequence reads as follows: TGTGCCAGCACCCCTCGCTTGCGTCCATCGTACAATGAGCAGTTCTTC. It encodes CASTPRLRPSYNEQFF.